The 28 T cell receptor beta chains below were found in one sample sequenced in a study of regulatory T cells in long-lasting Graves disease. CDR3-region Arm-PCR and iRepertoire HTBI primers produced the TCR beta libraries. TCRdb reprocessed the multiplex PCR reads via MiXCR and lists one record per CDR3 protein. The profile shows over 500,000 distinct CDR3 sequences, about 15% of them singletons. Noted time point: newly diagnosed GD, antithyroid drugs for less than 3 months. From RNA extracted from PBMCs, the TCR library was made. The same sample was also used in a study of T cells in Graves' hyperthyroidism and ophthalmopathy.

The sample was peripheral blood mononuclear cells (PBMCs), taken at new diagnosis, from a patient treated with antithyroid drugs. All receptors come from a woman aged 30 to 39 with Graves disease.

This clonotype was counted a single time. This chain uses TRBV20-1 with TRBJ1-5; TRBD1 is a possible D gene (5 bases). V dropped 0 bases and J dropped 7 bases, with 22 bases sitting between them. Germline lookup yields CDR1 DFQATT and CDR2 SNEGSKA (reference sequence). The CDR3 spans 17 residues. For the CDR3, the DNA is TGCAGTGCTAGAGACCCTAGGGGACCGAGGAGTCACCAGCCCCAGCATTTT. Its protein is CSARDPRGPRSHQPQHF.

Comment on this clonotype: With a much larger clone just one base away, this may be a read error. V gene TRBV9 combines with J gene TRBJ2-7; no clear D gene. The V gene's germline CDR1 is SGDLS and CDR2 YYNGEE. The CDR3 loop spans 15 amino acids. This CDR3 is CAGSESPGSHYEQYF. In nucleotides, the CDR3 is TGTGCCGGCAGCGAGAGCCCTGGGTCCCACTACGAGCAGTACTTC.

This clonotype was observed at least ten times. This CDR3 is CASKPALNYGYTF. The CDR3 coding sequence is TGTGCCAGCAAACCAGCCCTGAACTATGGCTACACCTTC. This rearrangement joins TRBV28 to TRBJ1-2, with D unresolved. Trimming shortened V by 7 bases and J by 2 bases, and 11 bases separated the two germline ends. There are 13 residues in the CDR3. The V gene's germline CDR1 is MDHEN and CDR2 SYDVKM.

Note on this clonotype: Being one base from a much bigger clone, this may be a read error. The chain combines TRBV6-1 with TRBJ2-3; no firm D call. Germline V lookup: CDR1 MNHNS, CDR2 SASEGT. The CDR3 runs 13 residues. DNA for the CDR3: TGTGCCAGCAGTGAAGCTAGCACAGATACGCAGTGTTTT. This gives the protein CASSEASTDTQCF.

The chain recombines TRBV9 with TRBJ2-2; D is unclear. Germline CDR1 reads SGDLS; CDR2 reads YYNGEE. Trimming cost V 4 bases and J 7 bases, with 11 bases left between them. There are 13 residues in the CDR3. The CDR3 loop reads CASSTRLIGELFF. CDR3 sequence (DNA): TGTGCCAGCAGCACGAGACTGATCGGGGAGCTGTTTTTT. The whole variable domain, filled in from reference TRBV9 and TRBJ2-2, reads DSGVTQTPKHLITATGQRVTLRCSPRSGDLSVYWYQQSLDQGLQFLIQYYNGEERAKGNILERFSAQQFPDLHSELNLSSLELGDSALYFCASSTRLIGELFFGEGSRLTVL.

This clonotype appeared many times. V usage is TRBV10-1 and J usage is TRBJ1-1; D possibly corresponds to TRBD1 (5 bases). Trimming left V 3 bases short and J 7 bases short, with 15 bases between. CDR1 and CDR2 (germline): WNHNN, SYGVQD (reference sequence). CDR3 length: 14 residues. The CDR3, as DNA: TGCGCCAGCAGTGACCACAAGCTGGGGGGTGAAGCTTTCTTT. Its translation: CASSDHKLGGEAFF.

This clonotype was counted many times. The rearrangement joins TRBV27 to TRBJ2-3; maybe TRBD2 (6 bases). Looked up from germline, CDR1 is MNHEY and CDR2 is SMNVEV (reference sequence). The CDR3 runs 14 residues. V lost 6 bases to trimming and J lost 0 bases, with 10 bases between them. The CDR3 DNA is TGTGCCAGCAGGCCTGGAGGGAGCACAGATACGCAGTATTTT. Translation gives CASRPGGSTDTQYF.

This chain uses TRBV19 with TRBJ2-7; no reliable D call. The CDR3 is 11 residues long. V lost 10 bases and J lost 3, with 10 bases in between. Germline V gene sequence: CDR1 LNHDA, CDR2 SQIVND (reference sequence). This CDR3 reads CATAYGYEQYF. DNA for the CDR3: TGTGCCACCGCTTACGGCTACGAGCAGTACTTC.

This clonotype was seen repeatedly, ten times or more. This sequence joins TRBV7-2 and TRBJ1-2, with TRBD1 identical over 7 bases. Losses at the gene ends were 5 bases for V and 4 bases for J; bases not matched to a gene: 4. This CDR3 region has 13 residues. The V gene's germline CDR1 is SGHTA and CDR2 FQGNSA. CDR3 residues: CASSQDRRYGYTF. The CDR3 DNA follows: TGTGCCAGCAGCCAGGACAGGCGCTATGGCTACACCTTC. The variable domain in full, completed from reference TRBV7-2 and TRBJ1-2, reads GAGVSQSPSNKVTEKGKDVELRCDPISGHTALYWYRQSLGQGLEFLIYFQGNSAPDKSGLPSDRFSAERTGGSVSTLTIQRTQQEDSAVYLCASSQDRRYGYTFGSGTRLTVV.

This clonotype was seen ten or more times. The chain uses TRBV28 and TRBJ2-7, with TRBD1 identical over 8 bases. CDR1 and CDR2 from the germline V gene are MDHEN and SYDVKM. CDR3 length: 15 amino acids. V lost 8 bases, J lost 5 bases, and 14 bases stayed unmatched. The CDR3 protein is CASLGLGQGAHEQYF. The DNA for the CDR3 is TGTGCCAGCCTTGGCCTCGGACAGGGCGCCCACGAGCAGTACTTC.

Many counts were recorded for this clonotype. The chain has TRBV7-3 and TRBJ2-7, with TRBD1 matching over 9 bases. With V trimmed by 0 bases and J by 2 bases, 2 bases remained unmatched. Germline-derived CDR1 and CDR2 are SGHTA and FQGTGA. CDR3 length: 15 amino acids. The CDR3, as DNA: TGTGCCAGCAGCTTAACGGGACAGGGTCCCTACGAGCAGTACTTC. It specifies CASSLTGQGPYEQYF.

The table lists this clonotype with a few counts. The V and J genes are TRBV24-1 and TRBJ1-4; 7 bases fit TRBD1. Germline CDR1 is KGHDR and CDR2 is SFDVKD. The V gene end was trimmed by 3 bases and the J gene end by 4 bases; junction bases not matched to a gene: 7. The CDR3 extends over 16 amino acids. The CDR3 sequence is CATSDPPGGSNEKLFF. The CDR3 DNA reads TGTGCCACCAGTGATCCCCCAGGGGGAAGTAATGAAAAACTGTTTTTT.

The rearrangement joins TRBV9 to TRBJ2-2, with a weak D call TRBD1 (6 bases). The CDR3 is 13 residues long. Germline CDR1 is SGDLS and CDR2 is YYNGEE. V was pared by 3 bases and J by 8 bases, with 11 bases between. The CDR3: CASSAPGAGELFF. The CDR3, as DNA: TGTGCCAGCAGCGCCCCAGGGGCTGGGGAGCTGTTTTTT. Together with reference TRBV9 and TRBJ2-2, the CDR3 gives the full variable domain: DSGVTQTPKHLITATGQRVTLRCSPRSGDLSVYWYQQSLDQGLQFLIQYYNGEERAKGNILERFSAQQFPDLHSELNLSSLELGDSALYFCASSAPGAGELFFGEGSRLTVL.

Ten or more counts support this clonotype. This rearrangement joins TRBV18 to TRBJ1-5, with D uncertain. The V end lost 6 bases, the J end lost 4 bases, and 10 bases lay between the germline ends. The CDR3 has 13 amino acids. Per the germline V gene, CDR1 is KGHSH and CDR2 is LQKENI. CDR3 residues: CASSDSENQPQHF. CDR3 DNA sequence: TGTGCCAGCTCGGATTCAGAGAATCAGCCCCAGCATTTT.

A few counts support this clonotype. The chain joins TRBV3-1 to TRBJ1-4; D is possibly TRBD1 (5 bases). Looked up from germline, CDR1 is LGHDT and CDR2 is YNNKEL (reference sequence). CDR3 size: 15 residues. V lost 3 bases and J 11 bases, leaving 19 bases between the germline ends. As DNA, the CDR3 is TGTGCCAGCAGCCAGCAGGGTAGTGGGTCTGGGAAACTGTTTTTT. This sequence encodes CASSQQGSGSGKLFF.

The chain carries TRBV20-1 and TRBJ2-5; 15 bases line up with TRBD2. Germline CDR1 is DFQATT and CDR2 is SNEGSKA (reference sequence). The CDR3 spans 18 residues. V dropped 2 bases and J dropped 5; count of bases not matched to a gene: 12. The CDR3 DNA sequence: TGCAGTGCTAGACCTGTGCCGGGACTAGCGGGAGGAGGGGAGACCCAGTACTTC. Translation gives CSARPVPGLAGGGETQYF.

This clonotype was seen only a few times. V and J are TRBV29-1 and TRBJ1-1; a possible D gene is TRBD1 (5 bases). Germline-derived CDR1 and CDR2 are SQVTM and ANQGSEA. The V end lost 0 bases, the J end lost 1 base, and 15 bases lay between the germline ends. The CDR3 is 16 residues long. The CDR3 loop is CSVEDHSGASNTEAFF. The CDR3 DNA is TGCAGCGTTGAAGATCACAGTGGGGCTTCGAACACTGAAGCTTTCTTT.

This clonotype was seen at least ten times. The CDR3 loop reads CASSLPSGSAEQFF. In nucleotides, the CDR3 is TGTGCCAGCAGCTTACCTAGCGGGAGTGCTGAGCAGTTCTTC. The chain links TRBV11-1 to TRBJ2-1; 10 nucleotides agree with TRBD2. Germline V CDR1 and CDR2: SGHAT, FQDESV (reference sequence). The ends lost 2 bases at V and 9 bases at J; junction bases unmatched: 4. The CDR3 has 14 amino acids.

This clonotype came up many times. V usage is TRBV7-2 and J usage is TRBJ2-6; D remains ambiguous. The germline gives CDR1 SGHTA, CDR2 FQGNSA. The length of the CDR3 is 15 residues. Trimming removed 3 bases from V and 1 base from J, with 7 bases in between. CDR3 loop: CASSLLESGANVLTF. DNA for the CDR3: TGTGCCAGCAGCTTGCTCGAGTCTGGGGCCAACGTCCTGACTTTC.

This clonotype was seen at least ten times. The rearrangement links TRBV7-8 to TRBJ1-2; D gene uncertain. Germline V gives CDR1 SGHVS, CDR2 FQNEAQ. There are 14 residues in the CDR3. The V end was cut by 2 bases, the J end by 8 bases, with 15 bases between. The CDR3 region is CASSLQERYEGYTF. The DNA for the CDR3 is TGTGCCAGCAGCTTACAGGAGCGGTACGAGGGCTACACCTTC.

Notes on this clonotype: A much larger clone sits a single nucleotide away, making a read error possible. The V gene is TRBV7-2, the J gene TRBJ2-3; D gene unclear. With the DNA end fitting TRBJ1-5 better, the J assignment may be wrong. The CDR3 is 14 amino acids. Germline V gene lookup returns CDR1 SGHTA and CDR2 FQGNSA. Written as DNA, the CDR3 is TGTGCCAGCAGCGCATTTCTAGCGGGAGATACGCAGCATTTT. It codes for CASSAFLAGDTQHF.

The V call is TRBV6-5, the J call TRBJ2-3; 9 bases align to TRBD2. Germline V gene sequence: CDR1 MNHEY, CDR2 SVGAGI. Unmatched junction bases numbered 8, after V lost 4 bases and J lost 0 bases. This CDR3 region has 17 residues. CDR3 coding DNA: TGTGCCAGCAGTTCCTCACTGACTAGCGGAAGCACAGATACGCAGTATTTT. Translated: CASSSSLTSGSTDTQYF.

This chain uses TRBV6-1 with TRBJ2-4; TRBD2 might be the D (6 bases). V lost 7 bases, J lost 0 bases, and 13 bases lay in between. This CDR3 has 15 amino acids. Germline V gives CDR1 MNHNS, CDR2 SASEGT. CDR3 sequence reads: CASTQAGLAKNIQYF. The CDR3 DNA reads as TGTGCCAGCACACAAGCGGGTCTAGCCAAAAACATTCAGTACTTC.

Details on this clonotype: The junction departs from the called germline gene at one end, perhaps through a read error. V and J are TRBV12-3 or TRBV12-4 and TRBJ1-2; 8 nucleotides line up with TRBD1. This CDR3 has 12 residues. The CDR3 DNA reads TGTGCCAGCAGCCCTTACCCGGGACAGGCCTTCTTC. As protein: CASSPYPGQAFF.

CDR3 DNA: TGTGCCAGCAGCGTAGTGGGGACTAGCATAGATGAGCAGTTCTTC. Translated, it gives CASSVVGTSIDEQFF. The V gene is TRBV9, the J gene TRBJ2-1, with TRBD2 identical over 9 bases. The CDR3 totals 15 residues. Germline loops: CDR1 SGDLS, CDR2 YYNGEE. After removal of 0 bases from V and 8 bases from J, the junction contained 6 bases not matched to a gene.

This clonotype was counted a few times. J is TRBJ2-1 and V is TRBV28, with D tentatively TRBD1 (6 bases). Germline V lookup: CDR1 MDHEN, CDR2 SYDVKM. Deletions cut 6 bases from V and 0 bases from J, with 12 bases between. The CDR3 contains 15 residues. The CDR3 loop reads CASRAGTSSYNEQFF. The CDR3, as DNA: TGTGCCAGCAGAGCCGGGACAAGCTCCTACAATGAGCAGTTCTTC.

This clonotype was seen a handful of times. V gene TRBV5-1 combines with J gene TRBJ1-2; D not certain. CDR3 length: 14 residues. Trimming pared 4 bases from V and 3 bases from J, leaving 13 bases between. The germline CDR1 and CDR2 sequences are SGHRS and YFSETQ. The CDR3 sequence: CASSPWTSDYGYTF. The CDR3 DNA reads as TGCGCCAGCAGCCCCTGGACCTCGGACTATGGCTACACCTTC. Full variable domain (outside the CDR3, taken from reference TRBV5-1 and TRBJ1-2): KAGVTQTPRYLIKTRGQQVTLSCSPISGHRSVSWYQQTPGQGLQFLFEYFSETQRNKGNFPGRFSGRQFSNSRSEMNVSTLELGDSALYLCASSPWTSDYGYTFGSGTRLTVV.

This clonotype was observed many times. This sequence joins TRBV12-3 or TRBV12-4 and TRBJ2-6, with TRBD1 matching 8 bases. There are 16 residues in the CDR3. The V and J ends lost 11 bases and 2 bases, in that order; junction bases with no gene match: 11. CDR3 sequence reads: CAVTDRVFAGANVLTF. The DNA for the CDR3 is TGTGCCGTAACGGACAGGGTTTTTGCTGGGGCCAACGTCCTGACTTTC.